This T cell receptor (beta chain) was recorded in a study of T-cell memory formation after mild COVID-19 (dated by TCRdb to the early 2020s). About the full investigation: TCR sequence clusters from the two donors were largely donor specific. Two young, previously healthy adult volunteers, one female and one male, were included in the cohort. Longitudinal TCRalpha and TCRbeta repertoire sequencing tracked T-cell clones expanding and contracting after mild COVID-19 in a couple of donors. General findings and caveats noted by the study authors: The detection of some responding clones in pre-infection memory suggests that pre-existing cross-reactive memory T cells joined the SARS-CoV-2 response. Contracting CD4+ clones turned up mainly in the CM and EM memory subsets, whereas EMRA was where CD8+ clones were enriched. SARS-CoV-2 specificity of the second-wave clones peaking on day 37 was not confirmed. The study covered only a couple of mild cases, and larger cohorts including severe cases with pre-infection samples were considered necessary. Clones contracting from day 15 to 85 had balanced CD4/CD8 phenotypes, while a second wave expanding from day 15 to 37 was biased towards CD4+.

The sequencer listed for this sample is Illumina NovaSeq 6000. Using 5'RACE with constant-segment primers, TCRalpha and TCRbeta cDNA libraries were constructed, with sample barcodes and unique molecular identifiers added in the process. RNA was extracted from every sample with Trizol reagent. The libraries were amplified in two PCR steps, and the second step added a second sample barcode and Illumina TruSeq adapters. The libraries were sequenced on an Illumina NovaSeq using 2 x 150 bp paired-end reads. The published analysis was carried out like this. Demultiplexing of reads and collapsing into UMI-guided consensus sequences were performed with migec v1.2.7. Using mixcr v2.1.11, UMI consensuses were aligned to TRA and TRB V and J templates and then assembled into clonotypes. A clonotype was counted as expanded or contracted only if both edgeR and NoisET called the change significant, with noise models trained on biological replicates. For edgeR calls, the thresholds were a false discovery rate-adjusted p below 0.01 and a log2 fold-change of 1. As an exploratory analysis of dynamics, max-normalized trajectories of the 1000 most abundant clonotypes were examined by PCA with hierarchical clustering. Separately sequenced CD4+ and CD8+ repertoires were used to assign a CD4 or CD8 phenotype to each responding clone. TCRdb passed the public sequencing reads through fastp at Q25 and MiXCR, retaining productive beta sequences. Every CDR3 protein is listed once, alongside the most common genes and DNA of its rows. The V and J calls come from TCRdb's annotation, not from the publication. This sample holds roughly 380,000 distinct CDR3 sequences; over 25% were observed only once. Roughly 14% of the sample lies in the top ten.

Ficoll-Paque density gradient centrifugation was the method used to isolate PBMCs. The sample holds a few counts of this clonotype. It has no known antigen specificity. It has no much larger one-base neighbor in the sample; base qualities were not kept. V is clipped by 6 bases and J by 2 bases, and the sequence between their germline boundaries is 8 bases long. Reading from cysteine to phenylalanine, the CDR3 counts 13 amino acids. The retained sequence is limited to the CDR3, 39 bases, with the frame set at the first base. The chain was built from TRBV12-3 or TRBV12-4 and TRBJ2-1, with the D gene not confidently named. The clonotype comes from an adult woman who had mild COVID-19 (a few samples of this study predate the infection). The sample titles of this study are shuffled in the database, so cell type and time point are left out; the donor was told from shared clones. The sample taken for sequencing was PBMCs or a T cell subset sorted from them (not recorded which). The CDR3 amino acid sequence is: CASSSTAYNEQFF. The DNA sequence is TGTGCCAGCAGCTCCACGGCCTACAATGAGCAGTTCTTC.